What follows are 28 T cell receptor beta chains derived from one specimen sequenced in a study of vaccination effects on CD4 cells after COVID-19. The repertoire was sequenced with immunoSEQ multiplex PCR; TCRdb's copy has only in-frame clones and lacks some. Of under 80,000 clones listed, about 80% were seen once; the top ten hold more than 0.9%. For these TCRs, the target antigens are not known. Before sequencing took place, the ViraFEST assay used viral peptide pools to expand antigen-specific CD4+ T cells. A roughly ten-day culture period preceded the isolation of CD4+ T cells. Two-dose BNT162b2 or mRNA-1273 vaccination was given to participants. The specimen was CD4+ T cells from PBMCs cultured with HCoV-OC43 spike peptides, collected after COVID-19 vaccination. Described subset: HCoV-OC43 spike overlapping peptide pool stimulation. These receptors were obtained from a human donor who received a COVID-19 vaccine.

This clone occurred once. V is TRBV11-2 and J is TRBJ2-2; weak D call: TRBD2 (7 bases). V lost 5 bases, J lost 9 bases, and 16 bases lay in between. Germline values: CDR1 SGHAT, CDR2 FQNNGV. The CDR3 loop spans 14 amino acids. CDR3 region: CASSLRGGVRELFF. The CDR3 DNA follows: TGTGCCAGCAGCCTAAGGGGGGGAGTCCGGGAGCTGTTTTTT.

J is TRBJ1-4 and V is TRBV6-5; D uncertain. Germline CDR1 and CDR2: MNHEY and SVGAGI. V was trimmed by 8 bases and J by 6 bases, leaving 13 bases between them. The CDR3 runs 13 residues. In nucleotides, the CDR3 is TGTGCCAGCGGCCTGATAATTGATGAAAAACTGTTTTTT. Translated: CASGLIIDEKLFF.

The rearrangement uses TRBV12-1 and TRBJ2-5. TRBV12-1 is labeled a pseudogene. The CDR3 loop spans 17 amino acids. The CDR3 coding sequence is TGTGCCAGCAGCTTTACCCTTCCAAAGAGGGGCCAAGAGACCCAGTACTTC. Amino acid sequence: CASSFTLPKRGQETQYF.

This clone was seen only once. The chain carries TRBV6-4 and TRBJ2-2, with 9 bases matching TRBD2. The J segment lost 7 bases and the V segment lost 3 bases, leaving 9 bases of the junction unmatched. This CDR3 contains 16 residues. Germline CDR1 reads MRHNA; CDR2 reads SNTAGT. The CDR3 DNA sequence: TGTGCCAGCAGTGAGACCAGCGGGGGGCACGGCGGGGAGCTGTTTTTT. It codes for CASSETSGGHGGELFF.

The genes are TRBV2 and TRBJ2-3; D is uncertain. The CDR3 is 12 amino acids. V was cut by 7 bases and J by 0 bases, with 5 bases left in between. Per the germline V gene, CDR1 is SNHLY and CDR2 is FYNNEI. This CDR3 is CASIGSTDTQYF. Here the CDR3 DNA reads TGTGCCAGCATAGGCAGCACAGATACGCAGTATTTT.

The chain recombines TRBV7-2 with TRBJ2-2; 11 positions agree with TRBD2. After removal of 5 bases from V and 5 bases from J, the junction contained 10 bases not matched to a gene. There are 17 residues in the CDR3. Germline CDR1 is SGHTA and CDR2 is FQGNSA. The chain's CDR3 is CASSQTSGVPMTGELFF. DNA for the CDR3: TGTGCCAGCAGCCAGACTAGCGGGGTCCCGATGACCGGGGAGCTGTTTTTT.

This clone showed up just a few times. This chain joins TRBV29-1 and TRBJ2-6; D remains ambiguous. Trimming shortened V by 5 bases and J by 1 base, and 6 bases separated the two germline ends. The germline V gene encodes CDR1 SQVTM and CDR2 ANQGSEA. CDR3 length equals 13 residues. The chain's CDR3 is CSVRVSGANVLTF. CDR3 nucleotides: TGCAGCGTTAGAGTGTCTGGGGCCAACGTCCTGACTTTC.

A few counts support this clone. The CDR3 bases are TGCGCCAGCAGCCTTGGGGGACAGGGCGATTCACCCCTCCACTTT. This translates into CASSLGGQGDSPLHF. This rearrangement joins TRBV4-3 to TRBJ1-6; TRBD1 agrees at 9 bases. This CDR3 spans 15 amino acids. Germline-derived CDR1 and CDR2 are LGHNA and YSLEER. V trimming: 4 bases; J trimming: 8 bases; junction bases outside the gene matches: 6.

The chain has TRBV5-1 and TRBJ1-2; TRBD1 is a possible D gene (6 bases). Germline values: CDR1 SGHRS, CDR2 YFSETQ. V dropped 0 bases and J dropped 3 bases, with 6 bases sitting between them. The CDR3 is 13 residues long. The CDR3, as DNA: TGCGCCAGCAGCTTGGACAGGGACTATGGCTACACCTTC. It is translated as CASSLDRDYGYTF.

The V call is TRBV12-3 or TRBV12-4, the J call TRBJ1-5; possible D gene TRBD1, 5 bases. V shed 9 bases and J shed 9 bases, with 12 bases lying between them. The CDR3 is made up of 11 amino acids. The CDR3 sequence is CASGAPRPQHF. For the CDR3, the DNA is TGTGCCAGTGGGGCCCCCAGGCCCCAGCATTTT.

Only a few counts were recorded for this clone. The rearrangement joins TRBV18 to TRBJ1-6; the match to TRBD1 covers 9 bases. V gave up 3 bases and J gave up 5 bases; unmatched junction bases: 8. The CDR3 totals 17 residues. Germline-derived CDR1 and CDR2 are KGHSH and LQKENI. In nucleotides, the CDR3 is TGTGCCAGCTCACCGGGACAGGGTACCCCCAATAATTCACCCCTCCACTTT. Translation: CASSPGQGTPNNSPLHF.

The chain joins TRBV11-2 to TRBJ1-2; maybe TRBD1 (5 bases). The V gene lost 1 base and the J gene lost 2 bases, with 11 bases spanning the gap. CDR3 length: 15 residues. CDR1 is SGHAT, CDR2 FQNNGV, per germline. In DNA, the CDR3 is TGTGCCAGCAGCTTAGGAGGGGTCTTGAACTATGGCTACACCTTC. Translated, it gives CASSLGGVLNYGYTF.

The CDR3 is CASSPPIRTEAFF. CDR3 nucleotides: TGTGCCAGCTCACCACCTATACGGACTGAAGCTTTCTTT. The chain combines TRBV18 with TRBJ1-1; D is uncertain. The germline V gene encodes CDR1 KGHSH and CDR2 LQKENI. V lost 0 bases to trimming and J lost 5 bases, with 7 bases between them. The CDR3 is 13 amino acids.

This CDR3 reads CASSIFPGTGRNGYTF. The CDR3, as DNA: TGTGCCAGTAGTATTTTCCCCGGAACGGGGCGGAATGGCTACACCTTC. This sequence joins TRBV19 and TRBJ1-2; D is perhaps TRBD1 (5 bases). V lost 3 bases, J lost 6 bases, and 20 bases lay in between. CDR1 is LNHDA, CDR2 SQIVND, per germline (reference sequence). This CDR3 comprises 16 residues.

The chain uses TRBV3-1 (or the pseudogene TRBV3-2) and TRBJ1-1, with D perhaps TRBD1 (5 bases). V shed 1 base and J shed 1 base, with 13 bases lying between them. This CDR3 is built from 16 residues. The V gene's germline CDR1 is LGHDT and CDR2 YNNKEL (reference sequence). CDR3 sequence: CASSQGQTRGNTEAFF. CDR3 coding DNA: TGTGCCAGCAGCCAAGGACAGACTCGTGGGAACACTGAAGCTTTCTTT.

The V and J genes are TRBV9 and TRBJ2-3; 8 positions agree with TRBD1. Germline V gene sequence: CDR1 SGDLS, CDR2 YYNGEE. The V segment lost 4 bases and the J segment 1 base; nucleotides outside the gene matches: 5. There are 15 residues in the CDR3. The CDR3 DNA is TGTGCCAGCAGCCTGTGGGGACAGGGCACAGATACGCAGTATTTT. Its protein is CASSLWGQGTDTQYF.

For the CDR3, the DNA is TGTGCCAGCAGCTTAAAAAACACCGGGGAGCTGTTTTTT. It codes for CASSLKNTGELFF. The chain couples TRBV7-8 to TRBJ2-2, with unresolved D. The germline V and J ends were trimmed by 2 bases and 2 bases, with 3 bases remaining between them. The CDR3 contains 13 residues. Germline V gene data show CDR1 as SGHVS and CDR2 as FQNEAQ.

The chain uses TRBV20-1 and TRBJ2-7; no definite D call. This CDR3 is built from 10 residues. Trimming cost V 7 bases and J 6 bases, with 10 bases left between them. CDR1 and CDR2 from the germline V gene are DFQATT and SNEGSKA (reference sequence). CDR3 nucleotide sequence: TGCAGTGTGGTCTTGTGCGAGCAGTACGTC. It is translated as CSVVLCEQYV.

The V call is TRBV28, the J call TRBJ1-4; D unclear. CDR3 length: 12 residues. The V gene's germline CDR1 is MDHEN and CDR2 SYDVKM. V lost 5 bases and J 14 bases, leaving 15 bases between the germline ends. The CDR3 DNA reads TGTGCCAGCAGTAGGGCGTTTGGGTCCCTGTTTTTT. Its protein is CASSRAFGSLFF.

Written as DNA, the CDR3 is TGTGCCAGCTCTCCGAAGTCCGGGACTAGCGGGGGTACTGAGCAGTTCTTC. Translated: CASSPKSGTSGGTEQFF. The rearrangement joins TRBV18 to TRBJ2-1; 14 nucleotides line up with TRBD2. This CDR3 has 17 amino acids. Germline V lookup: CDR1 KGHSH, CDR2 LQKENI. The J segment lost 9 bases and the V segment lost 6 bases, leaving 13 bases of the junction unmatched.

This clone is deemed medium-sized. This chain links TRBV7-8 with TRBJ2-3, with 8 bases fitting TRBD2. CDR1 is SGHVS, CDR2 FQNEAQ, per germline. This CDR3 is 18 amino acids long. V gave up 0 bases and J gave up 0 bases; unmatched junction bases: 8. The CDR3 sequence: CASSLADSGGPSTDTQYF. CDR3 in DNA: TGTGCCAGCAGCTTAGCCGATTCGGGAGGGCCTAGCACAGATACGCAGTATTTT.

The genes are TRBV7-8 and TRBJ1-3, with D perhaps matching TRBD1 (6 bases). Per the germline V gene, CDR1 is SGHVS and CDR2 is FQNEAQ. The CDR3 is 16 amino acids. Between the trimmed V and J ends, which lost 0 bases and 4 bases, there was a span of 13 bases. CDR3 sequence reads: CASSLAQQGVGNTIYF. CDR3 DNA sequence: TGTGCCAGCAGCTTAGCGCAACAGGGCGTCGGAAACACCATATATTTT.

The genes are TRBV12-3 or TRBV12-4 and TRBJ1-2, with a weak D call TRBD1 (5 bases). The V and J ends lost 6 bases and 12 bases respectively, with 20 bases between them. The CDR3 loop spans 13 amino acids. CDR3 in amino acids: CASSYLGQGPNTF. CDR3 DNA: TGTGCCAGCAGCTACCTGGGCCAGGGCCCGAACACCTTC.

The chain uses TRBV6-4 and TRBJ2-3; 7 nucleotides line up with TRBD1. After removal of 5 bases from V and 0 bases from J, the junction contained 5 bases not matched to a gene. In germline, CDR1 is MRHNA, CDR2 SNTAGT. The CDR3 covers 15 residues. Here the CDR3 reads CASSSGTASTDTQYF. In DNA, the CDR3 is TGTGCCAGCAGTTCCGGGACAGCTAGCACAGATACGCAGTATTTT.

This clone was seen a single time. The chain recombines TRBV4-3 with TRBJ2-3; a possible D gene is TRBD1 (5 bases). CDR3 length: 16 amino acids. Germline CDR1 is LGHNA and CDR2 is YSLEER. V was shortened by 1 base and J by 0 bases, with 11 bases between the two germline ends. The CDR3 DNA reads as TGCGCCAGCAGCCAAGCGACAGCTGGGAGCACAGATACGCAGTATTTT. Its translation is CASSQATAGSTDTQYF.

This clone was observed a few times. This chain joins TRBV4-3 and TRBJ2-2; maybe TRBD2 (6 bases). V was trimmed by 0 bases and J by 1 base, leaving 9 bases between them. Germline V gene sequence: CDR1 LGHNA, CDR2 YSLEER. The CDR3 extends over 16 amino acids. The CDR3 spells CASSQETSQNTGELFF. The CDR3 bases are TGCGCCAGCAGCCAAGAGACTAGTCAGAACACCGGGGAGCTGTTTTTT.

The chain combines TRBV4-1 with TRBJ1-5; D not certain. In germline, CDR1 is MGHRA, CDR2 YSYEKL. The CDR3 contains 15 residues. The V end lost 5 bases, the J end lost 3 bases, and 14 bases lay between the germline ends. CDR3 residues: CASSSSGLANQPQHF. The CDR3 DNA is TGCGCCAGCAGCTCGTCGGGGTTGGCCAATCAGCCCCAGCATTTT.

As concerns this clone: One end of the junction fails to match germline, which may point to a read error. The genes are TRBV28 and TRBJ1-6, with 11 bases fitting TRBD1. CDR1 is MDHEN and CDR2 is SYDVKM in the germline V gene. This CDR3 contains 12 residues. Here the CDR3 reads CASSPTGQGDKF. The CDR3 bases are TGTGCCAGCAGTCCGACGGGACAGGGGGACAAATTT.